A single T cell receptor beta chain is shown here with its context. Its antigen is still unknown. This entry is derived from a study of shared clonotypes between healthy human individuals. The V gene's germline CDR1 is GTSNPN and CDR2 SVGIG (reference sequence). This CDR3 contains 12 residues. The ends were cut back, 4 bases at V and 6 bases at J, with 13 bases in the middle. Sequenced by immunoSEQ multiplex PCR; TCRdb stores in-frame clones only, minus some. Seen here are about 2.4 million clones, 93% observed once, and the top ten hold about 0.38%. Study-wide results and caveats: Limitation of the genetic and exposure-history diversity represented came from the few donors.

The receptor comes from a man younger than 35 in good health. Some clones in this sample may be carry-over from other donors' samples. V gene TRBV30 combines with J gene TRBJ2-7; no definite D call. Sequenced: naive CD4+ T cells from PBMCs. Subset given: CD45RA+ positively selected. In nucleotides, the CDR3 is TGTGCCTGGAATGTGGGATTCCGCGAGCAGTACTTC. Protein sequence: CAWNVGFREQYF.